This T cell receptor (beta chain) was profiled in a study of blood T cell repertoires in COVID-19. Study in general: T cells, B-cell-depleted T cells, or PBMCs supplied cDNA or gDNA.

Original data processing: Reference gene primer amplification gave nucleated cell count estimates. The protocol was immunoSEQ multiplex PCR, while the TCRdb copy is restricted to in-frame clones and leaves out a portion. From that table come the V and J calls and clone size; the DNA was used to work out D and trimming. The table shows fewer than 200,000 clones, with approximately 87% occurring only once. CDR1 is KGHSH and CDR2 is LQKENI in the germline V gene. This CDR3 comprises 16 residues. The V end was cut by 3 bases, the J end by 0 bases, with 14 bases between. Participant age was about 18 to 89 years, and participants resided in roughly 24 US areas. Participant reports of clinical history set cohort assignment.

The genes are TRBV18 and TRBJ1-1; D uncertain. This receptor was identified in a woman aged 50 to 60 who had recovered from COVID-19. Sequencing was done on a sample of PBMCs or T cells enriched from blood (not recorded which). The CDR3 DNA is TGTGCCAGCTCACCTCCTTCCGTGTCCTTGAACACTGAAGCTTTCTTT. Translated: CASSPPSVSLNTEAFF.